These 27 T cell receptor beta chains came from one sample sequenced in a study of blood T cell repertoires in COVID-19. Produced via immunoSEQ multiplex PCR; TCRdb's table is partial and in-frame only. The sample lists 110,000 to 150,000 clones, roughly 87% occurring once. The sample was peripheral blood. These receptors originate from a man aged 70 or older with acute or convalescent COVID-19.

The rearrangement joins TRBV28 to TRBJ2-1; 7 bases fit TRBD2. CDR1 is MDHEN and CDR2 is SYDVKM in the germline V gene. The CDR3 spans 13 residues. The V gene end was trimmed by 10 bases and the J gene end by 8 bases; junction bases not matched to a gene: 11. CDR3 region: CATRDGGSHEQFF. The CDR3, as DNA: TGTGCCACAAGGGATGGCGGGAGCCATGAGCAGTTCTTC.

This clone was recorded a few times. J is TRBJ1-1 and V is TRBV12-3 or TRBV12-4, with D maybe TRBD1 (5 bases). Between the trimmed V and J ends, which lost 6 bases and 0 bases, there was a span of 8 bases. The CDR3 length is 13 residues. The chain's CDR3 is CASSPGMNTEAFF. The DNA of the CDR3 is TGTGCCAGCAGCCCAGGGATGAACACTGAAGCTTTCTTT.

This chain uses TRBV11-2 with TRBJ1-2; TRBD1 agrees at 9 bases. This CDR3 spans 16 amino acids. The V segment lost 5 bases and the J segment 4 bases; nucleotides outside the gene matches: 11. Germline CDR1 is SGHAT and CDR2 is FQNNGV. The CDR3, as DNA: TGTGCCAGCAGCCCCCTGTCAAGGACAGGGGTCTATGGCTACACCTTC. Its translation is CASSPLSRTGVYGYTF.

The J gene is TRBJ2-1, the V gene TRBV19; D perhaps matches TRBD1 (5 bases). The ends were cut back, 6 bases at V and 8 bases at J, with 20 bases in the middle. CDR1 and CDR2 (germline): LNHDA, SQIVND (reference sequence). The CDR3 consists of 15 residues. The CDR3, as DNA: TGTGCCAGTAGCAAAAACCTTAAAGGGGTGGATGAGCAGTTCTTC. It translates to CASSKNLKGVDEQFF.

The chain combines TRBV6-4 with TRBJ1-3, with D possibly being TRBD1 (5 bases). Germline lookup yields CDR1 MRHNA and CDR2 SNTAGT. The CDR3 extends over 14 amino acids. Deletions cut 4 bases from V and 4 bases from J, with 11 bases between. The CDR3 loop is CASSGGALGNTIYF. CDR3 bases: TGTGCCAGCAGTGGCGGGGCACTCGGAAACACCATATATTTT.

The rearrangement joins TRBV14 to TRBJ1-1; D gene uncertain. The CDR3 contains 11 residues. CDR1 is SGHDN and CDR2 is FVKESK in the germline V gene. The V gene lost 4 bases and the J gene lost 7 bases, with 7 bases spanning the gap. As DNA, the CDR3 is TGTGCCAGCAGCCGGCAAATTGAAGCTTTCTTT. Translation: CASSRQIEAFF.

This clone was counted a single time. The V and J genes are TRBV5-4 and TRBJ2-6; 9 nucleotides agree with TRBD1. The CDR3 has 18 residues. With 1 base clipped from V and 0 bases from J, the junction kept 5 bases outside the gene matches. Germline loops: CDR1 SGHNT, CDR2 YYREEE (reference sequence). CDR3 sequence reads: CASSLRGQGYSGANVLTF. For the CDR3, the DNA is TGTGCCAGCAGCTTGAGGGGACAGGGATACTCTGGGGCCAACGTCCTGACTTTC.

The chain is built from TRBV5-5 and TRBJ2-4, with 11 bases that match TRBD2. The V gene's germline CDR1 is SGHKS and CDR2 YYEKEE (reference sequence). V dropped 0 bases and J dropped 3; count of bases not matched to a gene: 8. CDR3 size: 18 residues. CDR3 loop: CASSLGVGTSGDKNIQYF. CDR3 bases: TGTGCCAGCAGCTTGGGAGTAGGGACTAGCGGTGACAAAAACATTCAGTACTTC.

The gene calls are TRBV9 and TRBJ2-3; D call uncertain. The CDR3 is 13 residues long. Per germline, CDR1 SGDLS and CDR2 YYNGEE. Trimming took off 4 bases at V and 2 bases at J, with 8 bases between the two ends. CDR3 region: CASSPRPTDTQYF. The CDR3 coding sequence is TGTGCCAGCAGCCCGAGGCCCACAGATACGCAGTATTTT. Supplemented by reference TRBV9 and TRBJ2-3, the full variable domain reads DSGVTQTPKHLITATGQRVTLRCSPRSGDLSVYWYQQSLDQGLQFLIQYYNGEERAKGNILERFSAQQFPDLHSELNLSSLELGDSALYFCASSPRPTDTQYFGPGTRLTVL.

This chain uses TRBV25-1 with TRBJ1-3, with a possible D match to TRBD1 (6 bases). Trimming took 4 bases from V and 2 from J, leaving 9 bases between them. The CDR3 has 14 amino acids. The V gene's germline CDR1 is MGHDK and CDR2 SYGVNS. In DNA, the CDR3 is TGTGCCAGCAGTGGGGAGGGGGCTGGAAACACCATATATTTT. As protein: CASSGEGAGNTIYF.

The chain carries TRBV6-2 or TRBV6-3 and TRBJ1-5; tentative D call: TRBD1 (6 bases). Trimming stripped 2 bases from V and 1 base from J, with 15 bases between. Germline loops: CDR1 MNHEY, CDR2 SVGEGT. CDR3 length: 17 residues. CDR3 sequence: CASSYRGGYGSNQPQHF. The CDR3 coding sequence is TGTGCCAGCAGTTACAGGGGGGGCTACGGGAGCAATCAGCCCCAGCATTTT.

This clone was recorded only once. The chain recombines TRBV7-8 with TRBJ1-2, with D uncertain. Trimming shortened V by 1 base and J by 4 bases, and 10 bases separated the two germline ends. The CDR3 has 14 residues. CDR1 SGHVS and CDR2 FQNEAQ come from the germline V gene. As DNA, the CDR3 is TGTGCCAGCAGCTTAGAAACACCCTTCTATGGCTACACCTTC. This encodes CASSLETPFYGYTF.

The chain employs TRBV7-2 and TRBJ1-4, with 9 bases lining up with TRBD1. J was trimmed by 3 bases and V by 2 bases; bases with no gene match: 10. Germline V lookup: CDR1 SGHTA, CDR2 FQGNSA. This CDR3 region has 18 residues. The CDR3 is CASSLPPGQGRANEKLFF. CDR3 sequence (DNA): TGTGCCAGCAGCTTACCTCCTGGACAGGGGCGAGCTAATGAAAAACTGTTTTTT.

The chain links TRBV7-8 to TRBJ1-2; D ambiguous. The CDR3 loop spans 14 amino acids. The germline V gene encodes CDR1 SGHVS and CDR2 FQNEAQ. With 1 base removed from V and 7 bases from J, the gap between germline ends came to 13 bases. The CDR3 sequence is CASSLGQAARGYTF. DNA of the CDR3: TGTGCCAGCAGCTTAGGTCAGGCCGCCCGTGGCTACACCTTC.

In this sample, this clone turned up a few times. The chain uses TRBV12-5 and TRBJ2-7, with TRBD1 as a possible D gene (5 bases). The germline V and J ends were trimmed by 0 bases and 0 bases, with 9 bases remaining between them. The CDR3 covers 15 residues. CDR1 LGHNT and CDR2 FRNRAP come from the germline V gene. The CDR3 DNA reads TGTGCTAGTGGTTTGGTACTTAGGGGCTCCTACGAGCAGTACTTC. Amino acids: CASGLVLRGSYEQYF. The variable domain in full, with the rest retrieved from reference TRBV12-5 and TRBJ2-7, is DARVTQTPRHKVTEMGQEVTMRCQPILGHNTVFWYRQTMMQGLELLAYFRNRAPLDDSGMPKDRFSAEMPDATLATLKIQPSEPRDSAVYFCASGLVLRGSYEQYFGPGTRLTVT.

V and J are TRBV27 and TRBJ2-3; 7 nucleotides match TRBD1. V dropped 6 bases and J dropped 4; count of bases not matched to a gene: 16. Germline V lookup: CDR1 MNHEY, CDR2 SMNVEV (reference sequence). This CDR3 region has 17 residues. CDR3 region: CASRIKTGAVSSDTQYF. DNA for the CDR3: TGTGCCAGCAGGATTAAAACAGGGGCCGTATCATCAGATACGCAGTATTTT.

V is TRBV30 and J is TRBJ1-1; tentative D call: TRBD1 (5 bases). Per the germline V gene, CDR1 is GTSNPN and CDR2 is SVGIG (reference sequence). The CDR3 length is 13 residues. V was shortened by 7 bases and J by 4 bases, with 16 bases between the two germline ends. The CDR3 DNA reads TGTGCCTTCCGGGCCTCGGGGGGCACTGAAGCTTTCTTT. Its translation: CAFRASGGTEAFF.

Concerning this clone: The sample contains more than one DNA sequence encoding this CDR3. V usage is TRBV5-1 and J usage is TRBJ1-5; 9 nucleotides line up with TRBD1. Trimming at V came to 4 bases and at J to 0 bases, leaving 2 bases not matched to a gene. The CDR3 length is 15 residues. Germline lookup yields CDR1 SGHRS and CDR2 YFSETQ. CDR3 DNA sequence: TGCGCCAGCAGCAGGACAGGGGATAGCAATCAGCCCCAGCATTTT. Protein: CASSRTGDSNQPQHF. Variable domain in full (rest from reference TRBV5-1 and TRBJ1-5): KAGVTQTPRYLIKTRGQQVTLSCSPISGHRSVSWYQQTPGQGLQFLFEYFSETQRNKGNFPGRFSGRQFSNSRSEMNVSTLELGDSALYLCASSRTGDSNQPQHFGDGTRLSIL.

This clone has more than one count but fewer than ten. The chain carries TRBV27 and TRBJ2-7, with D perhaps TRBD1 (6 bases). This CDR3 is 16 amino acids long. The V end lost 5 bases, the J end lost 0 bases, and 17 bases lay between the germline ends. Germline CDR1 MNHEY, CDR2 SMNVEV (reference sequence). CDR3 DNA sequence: TGTGCCAGCAGTCATCTCGGGACACTCTACTCCTACGAGCAGTACTTC. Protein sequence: CASSHLGTLYSYEQYF.

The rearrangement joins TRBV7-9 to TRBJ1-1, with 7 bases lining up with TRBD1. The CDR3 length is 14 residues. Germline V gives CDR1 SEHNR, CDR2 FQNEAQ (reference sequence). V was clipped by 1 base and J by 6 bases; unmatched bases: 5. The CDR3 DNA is TGTGCCAGCAGCTTAGGGGGGGACAGATCTGAAGCTTTCTTT. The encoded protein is CASSLGGDRSEAFF.

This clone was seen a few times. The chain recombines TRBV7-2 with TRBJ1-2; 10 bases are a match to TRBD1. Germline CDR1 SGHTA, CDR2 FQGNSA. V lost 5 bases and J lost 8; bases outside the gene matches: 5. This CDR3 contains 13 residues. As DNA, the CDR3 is TGTGCCAGCAGCCGGGGACAGGGGTCCGGCTACACCTTC. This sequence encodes CASSRGQGSGYTF.

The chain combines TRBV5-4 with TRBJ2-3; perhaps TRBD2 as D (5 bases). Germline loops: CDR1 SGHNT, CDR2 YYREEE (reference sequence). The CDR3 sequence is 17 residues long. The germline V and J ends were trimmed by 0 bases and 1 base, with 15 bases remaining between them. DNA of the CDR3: TGTGCCAGCAGCTTGGCTGCTAGGCGGGCGGGCACAGATACGCAGTATTTT. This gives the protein CASSLAARRAGTDTQYF.

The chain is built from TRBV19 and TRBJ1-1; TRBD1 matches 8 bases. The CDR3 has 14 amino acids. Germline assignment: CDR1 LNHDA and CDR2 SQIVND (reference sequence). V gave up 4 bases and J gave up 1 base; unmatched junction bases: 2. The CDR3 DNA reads TGTGCCAGTAGTACAGGGGGCCGGAACACTGAAGCTTTCTTT. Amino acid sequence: CASSTGGRNTEAFF. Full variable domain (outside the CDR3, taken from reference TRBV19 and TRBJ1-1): DGGITQSPKYLFRKEGQNVTLSCEQNLNHDAMYWYRQDPGQGLRLIYYSQIVNDFQKGDIAEGYSVSREKKESFPLTVTSAQKNPTAFYLCASSTGGRNTEAFFGQGTRLTVV.

The CDR3 nucleotides read TGCGCCAGCAGTGCGGGGTTGGGCAATCAGCCCCAGCATTTT. It specifies CASSAGLGNQPQHF. The chain couples TRBV10-2 to TRBJ1-5; D gene unclear. V gave up 4 bases and J gave up 2 bases, with 9 bases separating them. The germline gives CDR1 WSHSY, CDR2 SAAADI. This CDR3 has 14 residues.

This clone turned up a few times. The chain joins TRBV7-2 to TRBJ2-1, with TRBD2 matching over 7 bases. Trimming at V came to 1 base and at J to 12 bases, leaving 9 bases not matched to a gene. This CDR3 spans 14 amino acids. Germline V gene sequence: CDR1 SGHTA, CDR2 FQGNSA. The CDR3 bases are TGTGCCAGCAGCTTAGGGGGACTACTTACGGGGCAGTTCTTC. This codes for CASSLGGLLTGQFF.

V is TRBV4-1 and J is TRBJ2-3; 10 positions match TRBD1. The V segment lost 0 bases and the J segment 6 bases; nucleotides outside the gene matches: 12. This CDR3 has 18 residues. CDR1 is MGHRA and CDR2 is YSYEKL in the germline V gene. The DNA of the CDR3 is TGCGCCAGCAGCCAAGAGATTGGGACAGGGGCCGTCAGGGATACGCAGTATTTT. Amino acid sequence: CASSQEIGTGAVRDTQYF.

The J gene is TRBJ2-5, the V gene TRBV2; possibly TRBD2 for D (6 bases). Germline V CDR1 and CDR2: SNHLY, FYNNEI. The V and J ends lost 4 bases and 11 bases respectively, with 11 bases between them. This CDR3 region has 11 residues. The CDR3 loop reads CASSVLAEQYF. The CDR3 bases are TGTGCCAGCAGTGTGTTAGCGGAGCAGTACTTC. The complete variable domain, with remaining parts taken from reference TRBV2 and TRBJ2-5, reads EPEVTQTPSHQVTQMGQEVILRCVPISNHLYFYWYRQILGQKVEFLVSFYNNEISEKSEIFDDQFSVERPDGSNFTLKIRSTKLEDSAMYFCASSVLAEQYFGPGTRLLVL.